One T cell receptor (beta chain) is described in this entry. The authors sequenced TCR beta from blood CD8+ and CD4+ T cells. Relapsing-remitting disease, either stable or active, was present in the multiple sclerosis controls, who were treatment-naive patients. TEMRA cells were enriched by FACS, while CD8+ and CD4+ T cells were obtained through a negative isolation that was performed magnetically. This sample stems from a study of CD8 T cells in Susac syndrome. The RNA input was roughly 0.45 to 1 ug, and it was reverse transcribed with random hexamers. An immunoSEQ multiplex PCR amplified TCR beta CDR3 over 54 Vbeta and 13 Jbeta. TCRdb processed the immunoSEQ multiplex PCR reads anew with MiXCR; each CDR3 protein has one entry. The sample includes about 290,000 distinct CDR3 sequences, around nine tenths seen only once; the top ten take around 0.2%. The CDR3 loop spans 17 amino acids. Germline V gene data show CDR1 as LNHDA and CDR2 as SQIVND (reference sequence). V shed 6 bases, J shed 2 bases, and the junction held 7 bases outside the gene matches.

The source of this sequence is a human donor with multiple sclerosis. This chain links TRBV19 with TRBJ2-2; 12 bases map to TRBD2. The sequencing sample was made of CD8+ T cells from PBMCs. CDR3 sequence reads: CASSQTSGGLNTGELFF. The DNA of the CDR3 is TGTGCCAGTAGCCAGACTAGCGGGGGCCTAAACACCGGGGAGCTGTTTTTT.